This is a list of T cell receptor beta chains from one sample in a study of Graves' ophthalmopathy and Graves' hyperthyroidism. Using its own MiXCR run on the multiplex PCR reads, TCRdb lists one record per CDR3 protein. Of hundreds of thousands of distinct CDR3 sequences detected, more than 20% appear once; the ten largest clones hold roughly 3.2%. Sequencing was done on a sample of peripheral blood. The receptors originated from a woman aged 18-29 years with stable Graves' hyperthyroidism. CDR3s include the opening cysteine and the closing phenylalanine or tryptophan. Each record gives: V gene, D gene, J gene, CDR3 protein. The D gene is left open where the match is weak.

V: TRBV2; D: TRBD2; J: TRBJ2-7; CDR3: CASSGLAGFYEQYF
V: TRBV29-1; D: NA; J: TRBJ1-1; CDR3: CSVVGGAGDTEAFF
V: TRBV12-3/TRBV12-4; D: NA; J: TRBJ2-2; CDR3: CASSLAGDTGELFF
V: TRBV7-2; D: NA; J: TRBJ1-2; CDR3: CASSSTTVRDGYTF
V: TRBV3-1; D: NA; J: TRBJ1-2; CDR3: CASSQDPTDRVGYTF
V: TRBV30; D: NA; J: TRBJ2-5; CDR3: CAWSVPPVLRETQYF
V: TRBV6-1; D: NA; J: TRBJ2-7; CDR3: CASSEWANYEQYF
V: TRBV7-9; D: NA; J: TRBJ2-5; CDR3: CATTADKETQYF
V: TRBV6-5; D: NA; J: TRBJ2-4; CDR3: CASSFRGTQNIQYF
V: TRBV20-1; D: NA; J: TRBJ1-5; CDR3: CSAKGLISNQPQHF
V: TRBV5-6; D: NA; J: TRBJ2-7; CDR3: CASSSYRDTLYEQYF
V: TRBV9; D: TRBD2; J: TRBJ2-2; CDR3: CASSARGLTLNTGELFF
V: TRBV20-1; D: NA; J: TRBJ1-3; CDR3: CSAKRVRRNTIYF
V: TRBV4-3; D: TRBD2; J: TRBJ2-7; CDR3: CASSQGASGSGHEQYF
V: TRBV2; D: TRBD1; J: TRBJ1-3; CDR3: CASKGVQGQGSSGNTIYF
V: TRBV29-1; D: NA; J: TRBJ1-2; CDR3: CSVDPAGSNYGYTF
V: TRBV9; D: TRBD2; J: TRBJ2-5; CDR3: CASRRTSGGEETQYF
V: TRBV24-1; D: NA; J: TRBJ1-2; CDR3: CATRGDYGYTF
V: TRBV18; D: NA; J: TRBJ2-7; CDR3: CASSPQEAYEQYF
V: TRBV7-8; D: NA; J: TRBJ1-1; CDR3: CASSLVLWRNTEAFF
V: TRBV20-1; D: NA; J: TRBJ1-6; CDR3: CSATGQNSPLHF
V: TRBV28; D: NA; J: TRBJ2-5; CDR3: CASSSASQETQYF
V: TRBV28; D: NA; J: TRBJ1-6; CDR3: CASSSPQALHF
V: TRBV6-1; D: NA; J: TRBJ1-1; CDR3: CASSGGINPNTEAFF
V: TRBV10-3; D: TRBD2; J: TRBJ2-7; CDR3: CAISNFVRTSGFYEQYF
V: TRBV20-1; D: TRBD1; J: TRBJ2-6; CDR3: CSAQNGQGMFGANVLTF
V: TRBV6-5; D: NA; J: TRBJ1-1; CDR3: CASSYSDPLFVPTEAFF
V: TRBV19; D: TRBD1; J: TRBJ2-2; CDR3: CASTAGTGYNTGELFF
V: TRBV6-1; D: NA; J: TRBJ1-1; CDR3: CASRREQGAGGTEAFF
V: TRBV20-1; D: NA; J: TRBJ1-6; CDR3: CSAPGGVNYNSPLHF
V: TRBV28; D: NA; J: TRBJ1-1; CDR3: CASIFGSPQGRTEAFF
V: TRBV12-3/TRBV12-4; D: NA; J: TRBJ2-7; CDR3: CASSFGHRGEQYF
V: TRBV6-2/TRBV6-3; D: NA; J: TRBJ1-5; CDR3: CASSYRDTYSNQPQHF
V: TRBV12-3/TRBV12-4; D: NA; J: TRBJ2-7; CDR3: CASSPGGHFGEYF
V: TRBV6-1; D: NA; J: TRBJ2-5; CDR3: CASSAPTGFQETQYF
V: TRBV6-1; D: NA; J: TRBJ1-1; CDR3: CASRTDMGNTEAFF
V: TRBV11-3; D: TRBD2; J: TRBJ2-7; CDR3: CASSFTPGLAGAISYEQYF
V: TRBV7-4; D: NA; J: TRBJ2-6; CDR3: CASSLARQVRHIHSGANVLTF
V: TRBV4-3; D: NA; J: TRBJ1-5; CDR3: CASSQEKSQPQHF
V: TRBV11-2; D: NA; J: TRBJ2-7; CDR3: CASRKNSFRTIHSYEQYF
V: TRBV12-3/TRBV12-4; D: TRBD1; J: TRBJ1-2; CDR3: CASSLATGGGYTF
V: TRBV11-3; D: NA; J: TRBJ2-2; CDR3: CASSPPVGTENTGELFF
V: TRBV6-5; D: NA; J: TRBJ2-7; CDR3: CASSYDRPPYEQYF
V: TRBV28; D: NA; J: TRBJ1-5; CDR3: CAASRGRWQPQHF
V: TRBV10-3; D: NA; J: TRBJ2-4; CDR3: CAISESVAKNIKYF
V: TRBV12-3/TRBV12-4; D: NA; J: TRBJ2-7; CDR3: CASRQWPDGGSYEQYF